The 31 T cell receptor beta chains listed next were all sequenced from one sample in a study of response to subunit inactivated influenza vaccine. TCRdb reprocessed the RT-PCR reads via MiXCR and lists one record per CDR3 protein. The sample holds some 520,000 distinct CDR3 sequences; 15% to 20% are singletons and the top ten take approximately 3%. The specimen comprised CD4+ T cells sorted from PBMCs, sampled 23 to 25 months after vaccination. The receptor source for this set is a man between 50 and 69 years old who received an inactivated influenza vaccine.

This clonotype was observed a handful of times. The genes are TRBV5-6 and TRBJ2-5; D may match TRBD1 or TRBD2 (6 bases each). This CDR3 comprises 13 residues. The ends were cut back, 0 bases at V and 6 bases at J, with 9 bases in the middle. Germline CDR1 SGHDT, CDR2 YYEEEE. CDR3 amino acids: CASSLAGGQTQYF. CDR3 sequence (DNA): TGTGCCAGCAGCTTGGCCGGGGGCCAGACCCAGTACTTC. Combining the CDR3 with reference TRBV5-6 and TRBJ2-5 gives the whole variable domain DAGVTQSPTHLIKTRGQQVTLRCSPKSGHDTVSWYQQALGQGPQFIFQYYEEEERQRGNFPDRFSGHQFPNYSSELNVNALLLGDSALYLCASSLAGGQTQYFGPGTRLLVL.

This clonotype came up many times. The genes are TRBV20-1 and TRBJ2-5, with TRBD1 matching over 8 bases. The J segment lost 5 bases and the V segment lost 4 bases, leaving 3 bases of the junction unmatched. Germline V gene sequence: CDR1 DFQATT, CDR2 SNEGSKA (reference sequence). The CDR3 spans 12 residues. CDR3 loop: CSATGGRETQYF. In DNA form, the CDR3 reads TGCAGTGCTACAGGGGGCAGGGAGACCCAGTACTTC.

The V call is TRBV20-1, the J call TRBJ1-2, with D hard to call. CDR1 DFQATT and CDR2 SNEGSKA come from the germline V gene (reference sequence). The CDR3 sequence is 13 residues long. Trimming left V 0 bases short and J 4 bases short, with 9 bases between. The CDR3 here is CSAREGMGYGYTF. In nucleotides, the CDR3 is TGCAGTGCTAGAGAGGGAATGGGCTATGGCTACACCTTC.

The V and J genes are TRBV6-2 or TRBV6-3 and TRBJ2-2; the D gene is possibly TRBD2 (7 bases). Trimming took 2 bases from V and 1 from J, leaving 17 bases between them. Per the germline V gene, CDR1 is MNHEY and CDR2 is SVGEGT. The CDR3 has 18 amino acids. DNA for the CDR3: TGTGCCAGCAGTTACGGCTCGCGGGGGCGGATGAACACCGGGGAGCTGTTTTTT. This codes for CASSYGSRGRMNTGELFF.

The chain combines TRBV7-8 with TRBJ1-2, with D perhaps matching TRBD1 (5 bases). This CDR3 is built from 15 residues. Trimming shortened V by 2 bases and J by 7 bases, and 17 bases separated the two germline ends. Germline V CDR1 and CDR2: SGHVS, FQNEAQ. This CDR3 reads CASSLTGRRGRGYTF. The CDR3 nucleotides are TGTGCCAGCAGCTTAACCGGCCGGCGGGGCCGTGGCTACACCTTC.

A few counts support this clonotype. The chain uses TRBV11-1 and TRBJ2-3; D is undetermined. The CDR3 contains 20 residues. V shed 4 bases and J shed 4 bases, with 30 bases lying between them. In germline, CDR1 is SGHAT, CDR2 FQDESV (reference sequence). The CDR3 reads CASSSYRFSPQEGPPDTQYF. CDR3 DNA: TGTGCCAGCAGCTCCTACAGATTCTCACCCCAGGAAGGACCCCCAGATACGCAGTATTTT.

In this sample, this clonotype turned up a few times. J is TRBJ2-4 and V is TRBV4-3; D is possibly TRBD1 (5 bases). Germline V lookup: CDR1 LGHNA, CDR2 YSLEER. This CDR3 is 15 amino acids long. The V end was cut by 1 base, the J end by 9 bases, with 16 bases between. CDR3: CASSQGSQGTGIQYF. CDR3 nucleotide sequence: TGCGCCAGCAGCCAAGGGTCGCAGGGAACTGGCATTCAGTACTTC.

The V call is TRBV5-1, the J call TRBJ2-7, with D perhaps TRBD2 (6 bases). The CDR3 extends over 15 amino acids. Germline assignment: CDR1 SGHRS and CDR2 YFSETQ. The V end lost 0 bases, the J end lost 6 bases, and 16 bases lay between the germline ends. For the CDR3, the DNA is TGCGCCAGCAGCTTGGTGTTGGGGGGACCGGGCGAGCAGTACTTC. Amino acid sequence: CASSLVLGGPGEQYF.

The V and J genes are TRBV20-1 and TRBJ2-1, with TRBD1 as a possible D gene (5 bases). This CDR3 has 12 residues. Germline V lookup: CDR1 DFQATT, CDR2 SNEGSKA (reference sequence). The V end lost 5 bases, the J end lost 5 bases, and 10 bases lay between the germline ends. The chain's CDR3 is CSASRTNNEQFF. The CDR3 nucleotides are TGCAGTGCTTCCCGGACAAACAATGAGCAGTTCTTC.

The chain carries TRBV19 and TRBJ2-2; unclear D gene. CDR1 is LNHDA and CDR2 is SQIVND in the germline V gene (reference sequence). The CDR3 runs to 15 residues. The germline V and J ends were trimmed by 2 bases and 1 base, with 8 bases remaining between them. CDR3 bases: TGTGCCAGTAGTATATACAGTGGGAACACCGGGGAGCTGTTTTTT. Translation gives CASSIYSGNTGELFF.

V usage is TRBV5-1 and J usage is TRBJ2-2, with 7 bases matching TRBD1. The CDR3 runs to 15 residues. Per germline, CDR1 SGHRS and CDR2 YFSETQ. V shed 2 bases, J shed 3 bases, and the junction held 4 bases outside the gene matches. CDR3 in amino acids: CASSFRTGHTGELFF. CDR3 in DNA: TGCGCCAGCAGCTTTCGGACAGGTCACACCGGGGAGCTGTTTTTT.

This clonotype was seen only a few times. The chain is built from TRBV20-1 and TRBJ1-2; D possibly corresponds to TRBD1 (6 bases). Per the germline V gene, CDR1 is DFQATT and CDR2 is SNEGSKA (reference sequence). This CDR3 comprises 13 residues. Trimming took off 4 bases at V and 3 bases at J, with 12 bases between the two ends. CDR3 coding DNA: TGCAGTGCTACACAGGGTTTCGACTATGGCTACACCTTC. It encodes CSATQGFDYGYTF.

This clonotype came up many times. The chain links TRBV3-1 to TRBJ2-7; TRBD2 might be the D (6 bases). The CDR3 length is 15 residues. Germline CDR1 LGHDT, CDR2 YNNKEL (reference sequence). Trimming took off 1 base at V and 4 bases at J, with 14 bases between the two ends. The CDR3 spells CASSQVGGPSYEQYF. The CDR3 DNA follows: TGTGCCAGCAGCCAAGTCGGGGGACCCTCTTACGAGCAGTACTTC.

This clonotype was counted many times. The CDR3 nucleotides are TGTGCCAGCAGATACGGGGGTAGGGGGGGCACTGAAGCTTTCTTT. Its protein is CASRYGGRGGTEAFF. The gene calls are TRBV27 and TRBJ1-1, with D possibly matching TRBD1 (6 bases). Germline CDR1 MNHEY, CDR2 SMNVEV (reference sequence). Between the trimmed V and J ends, which lost 6 bases and 4 bases, there was a span of 18 bases. This CDR3 has 15 amino acids.

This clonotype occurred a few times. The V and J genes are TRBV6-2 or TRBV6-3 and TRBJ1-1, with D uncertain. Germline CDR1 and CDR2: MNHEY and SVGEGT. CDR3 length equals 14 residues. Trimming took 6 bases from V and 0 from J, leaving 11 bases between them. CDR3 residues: CASSRRAMNTEAFF. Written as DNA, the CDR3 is TGTGCCAGCAGCCGCCGAGCGATGAACACTGAAGCTTTCTTT.

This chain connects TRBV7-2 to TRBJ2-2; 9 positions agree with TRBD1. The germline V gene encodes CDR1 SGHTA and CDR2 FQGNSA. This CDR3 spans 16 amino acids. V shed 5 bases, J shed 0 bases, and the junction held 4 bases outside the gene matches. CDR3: CASSTRTGANTGELFF. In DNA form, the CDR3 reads TGTGCCAGCAGCACTAGGACAGGGGCGAACACCGGGGAGCTGTTTTTT.

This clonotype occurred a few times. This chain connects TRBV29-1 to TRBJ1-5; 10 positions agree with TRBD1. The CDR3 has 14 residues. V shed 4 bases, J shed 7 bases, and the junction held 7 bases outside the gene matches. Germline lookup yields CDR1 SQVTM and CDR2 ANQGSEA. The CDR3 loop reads CSVATGTGDQPQHF. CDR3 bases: TGCAGCGTTGCAACCGGGACAGGGGACCAGCCCCAGCATTTT.

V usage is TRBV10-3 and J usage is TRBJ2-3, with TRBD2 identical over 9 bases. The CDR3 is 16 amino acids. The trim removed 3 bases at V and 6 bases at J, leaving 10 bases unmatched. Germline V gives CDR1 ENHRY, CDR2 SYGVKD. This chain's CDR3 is CAISEGTSLFLDTQYF. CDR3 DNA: TGTGCCATCAGTGAAGGGACTAGCTTGTTTTTGGATACGCAGTATTTT.

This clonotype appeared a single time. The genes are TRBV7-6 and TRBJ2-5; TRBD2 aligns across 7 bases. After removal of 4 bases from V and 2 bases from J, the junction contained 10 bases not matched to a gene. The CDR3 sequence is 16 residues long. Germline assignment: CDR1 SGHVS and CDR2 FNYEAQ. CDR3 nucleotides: TGTGCCAGCAGCTCCCCACTAGCGAACCCGCAAGAGACCCAGTACTTC. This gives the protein CASSSPLANPQETQYF.

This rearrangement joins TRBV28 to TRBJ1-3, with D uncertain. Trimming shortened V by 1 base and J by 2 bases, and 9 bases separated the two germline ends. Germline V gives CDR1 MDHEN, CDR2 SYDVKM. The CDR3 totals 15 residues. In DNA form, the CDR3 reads TGTGCCAGCAGTTTATCTGGGCTGGCTGGAAACACCATATATTTT. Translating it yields CASSLSGLAGNTIYF.

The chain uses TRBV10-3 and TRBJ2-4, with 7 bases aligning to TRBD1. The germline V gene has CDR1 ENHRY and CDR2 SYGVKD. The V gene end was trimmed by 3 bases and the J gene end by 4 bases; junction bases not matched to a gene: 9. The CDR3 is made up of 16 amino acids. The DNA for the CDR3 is TGTGCCATCAGTGATATAGGGGGCCATTCTAAAAACATTCAGTACTTC. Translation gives CAISDIGGHSKNIQYF.

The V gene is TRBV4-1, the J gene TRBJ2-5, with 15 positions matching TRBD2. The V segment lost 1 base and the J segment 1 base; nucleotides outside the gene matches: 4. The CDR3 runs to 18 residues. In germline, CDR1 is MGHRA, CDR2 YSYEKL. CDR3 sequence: CASSQGTSGGVSQETQYF. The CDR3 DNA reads TGCGCCAGCAGCCAAGGGACTAGCGGGGGGGTTTCCCAAGAGACCCAGTACTTC.

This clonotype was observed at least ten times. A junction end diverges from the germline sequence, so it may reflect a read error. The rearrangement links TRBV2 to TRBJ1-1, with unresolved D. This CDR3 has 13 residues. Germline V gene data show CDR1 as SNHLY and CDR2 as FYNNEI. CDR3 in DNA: TGTGCCAGCGGTGAAATCATGAACACTGAAGCTTTCTTT. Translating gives CASGEIMNTEAFF. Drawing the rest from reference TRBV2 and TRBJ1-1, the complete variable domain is EPEVTQTPSHQVTQMGQEVILRCVPISNHLYFYWYRQILGQKVEFLVSFYNNEISEKSEIFDDQFSVERPDGSNFTLKIRSTKLEDSAMYFCASGEIMNTEAFFGQGTRLTVV.

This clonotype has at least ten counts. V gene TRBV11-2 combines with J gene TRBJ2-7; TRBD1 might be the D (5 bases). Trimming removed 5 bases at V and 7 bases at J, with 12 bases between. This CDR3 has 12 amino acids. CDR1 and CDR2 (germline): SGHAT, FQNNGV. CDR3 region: CASSATRVEQYF. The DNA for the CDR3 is TGTGCCAGCAGCGCCACCAGGGTAGAGCAGTACTTC.

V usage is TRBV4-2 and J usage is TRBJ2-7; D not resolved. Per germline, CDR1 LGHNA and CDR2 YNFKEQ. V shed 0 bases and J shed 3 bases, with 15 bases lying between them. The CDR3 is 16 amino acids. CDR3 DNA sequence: TGTGCCAGCAGCCAAGATCCCAGGAGTCCCGACTACGAGCAGTACTTC. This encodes CASSQDPRSPDYEQYF.

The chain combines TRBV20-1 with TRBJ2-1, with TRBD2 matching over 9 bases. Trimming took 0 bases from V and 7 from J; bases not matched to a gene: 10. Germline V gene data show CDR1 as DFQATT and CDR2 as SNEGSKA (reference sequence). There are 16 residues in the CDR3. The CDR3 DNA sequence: TGCAGTGCTAGAGAAGGCCTAGCGGGATTTCGGAATGAGCAGTTCTTC. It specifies CSAREGLAGFRNEQFF.

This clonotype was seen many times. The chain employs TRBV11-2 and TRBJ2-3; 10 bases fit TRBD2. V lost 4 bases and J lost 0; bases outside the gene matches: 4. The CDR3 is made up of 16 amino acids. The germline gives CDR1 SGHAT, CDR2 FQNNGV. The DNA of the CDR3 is TGTGCCAGCAGCTCCCTAGCGGGAGTCAGCACAGATACGCAGTATTTT. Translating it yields CASSSLAGVSTDTQYF.

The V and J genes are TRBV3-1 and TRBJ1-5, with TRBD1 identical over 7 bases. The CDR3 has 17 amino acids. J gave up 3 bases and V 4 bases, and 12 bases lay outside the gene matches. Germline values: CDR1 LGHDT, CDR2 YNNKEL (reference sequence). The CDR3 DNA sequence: TGTGCCAGCAGCCCGGGGGAAACAGGGGTCGACAATCAGCCCCAGCATTTT. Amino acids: CASSPGETGVDNQPQHF.

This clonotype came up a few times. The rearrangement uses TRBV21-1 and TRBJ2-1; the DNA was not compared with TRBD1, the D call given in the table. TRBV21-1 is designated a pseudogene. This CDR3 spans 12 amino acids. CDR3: CASSPGNNEQFF. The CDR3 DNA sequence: TGTGCCAGCAGCCCCGGGAACAATGAGCAGTTCTTC.

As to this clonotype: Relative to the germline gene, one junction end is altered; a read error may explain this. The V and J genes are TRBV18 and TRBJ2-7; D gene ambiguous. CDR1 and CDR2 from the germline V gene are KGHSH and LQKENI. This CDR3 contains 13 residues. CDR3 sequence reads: CASLPSHTREQYF. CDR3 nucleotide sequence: TGTGCCAGCTTACCATCCCATACCCGCGAGCAGTACTTC.

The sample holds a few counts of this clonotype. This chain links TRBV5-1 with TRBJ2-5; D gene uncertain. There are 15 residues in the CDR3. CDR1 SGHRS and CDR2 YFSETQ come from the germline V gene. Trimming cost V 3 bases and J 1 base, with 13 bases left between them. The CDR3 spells CASSSRRAGQETQYF. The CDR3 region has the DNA TGCGCCAGCAGCTCCAGACGGGCCGGCCAAGAGACCCAGTACTTC.